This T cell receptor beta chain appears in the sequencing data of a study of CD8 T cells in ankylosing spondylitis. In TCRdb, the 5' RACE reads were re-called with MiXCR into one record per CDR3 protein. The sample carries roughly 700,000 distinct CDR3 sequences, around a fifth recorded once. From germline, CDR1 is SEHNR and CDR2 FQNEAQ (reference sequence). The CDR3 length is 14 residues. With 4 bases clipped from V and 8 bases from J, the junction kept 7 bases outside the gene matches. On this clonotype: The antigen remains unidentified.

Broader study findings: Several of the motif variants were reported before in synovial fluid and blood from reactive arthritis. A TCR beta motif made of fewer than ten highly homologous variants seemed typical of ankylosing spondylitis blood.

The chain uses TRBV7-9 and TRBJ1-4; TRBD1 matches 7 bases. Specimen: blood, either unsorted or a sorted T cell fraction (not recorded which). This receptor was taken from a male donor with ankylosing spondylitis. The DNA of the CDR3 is TGTGCCAGCAGCTCTTACGGGACAGCCGAAAAACTGTTTTTT. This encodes CASSSYGTAEKLFF.